This is a list of T cell receptor beta chains from one sample in a study of CD8 T cells in ankylosing spondylitis. TCRdb processed the 5' RACE reads anew with MiXCR; each CDR3 protein has one entry. This table holds fewer than 550,000 distinct CDR3 sequences, roughly 5.2% found once. Sequencing used blood, either unsorted or a sorted T cell fraction (not recorded which). The receptor source for this set is a male donor with ankylosing spondylitis. CDR3s include the opening cysteine and the closing phenylalanine or tryptophan. Fields, in order: CDR3 protein, CDR3 DNA, J gene, clone size, V gene, D gene. A D gene is named only where the DNA matches it firmly. The size of a clone is reported for some rows only, either as once, few or many, or as a class for expanded clones.

CDR3: CSARGGTVYTEAFF; DNA: TGCAGTGCTAGAGGGGGGACAGTCTACACTGAAGCTTTCTTT; J: TRBJ1-1; size: many; V: TRBV20-1; D: TRBD1
CDR3: CASRDSVSGNTIYF; DNA: TGCGCCAGCAGAGACAGTGTCTCTGGAAACACCATATATTTT; J: TRBJ1-3; size: many; V: TRBV5-1; D: .
CDR3: CSVEDTWPGAYNEQFF; DNA: TGCAGCGTTGAAGATACGTGGCCAGGGGCCTACAATGAGCAGTTCTTC; J: TRBJ2-1; size: many; V: TRBV29-1; D: .
CDR3: CASSKDRSYEQYF; DNA: TGCGCCAGCAGCAAGGACAGATCCTACGAGCAGTACTTC; J: TRBJ2-7; size: .; V: TRBV5-1; D: .
CDR3: CASSLETLFSYEQYF; DNA: TGCGCCAGCAGCTTGGAGACTCTCTTCTCCTACGAGCAGTACTTC; J: TRBJ2-7; size: many; V: TRBV5-1; D: .
CDR3: CASSFFAQNNEQFF; DNA: TGTGCCAGCAGCTTTTTCGCCCAGAACAATGAGCAGTTCTTC; J: TRBJ2-1; size: many; V: TRBV7-9; D: .
CDR3: CASTQASGMNTEAFF; DNA: TGCGCCAGCACCCAAGCTTCAGGGATGAACACTGAAGCTTTCTTT; J: TRBJ1-1; size: many; V: TRBV4-3; D: .
CDR3: CASSGRAGVNYGYTF; DNA: TGTGCCAGCAGCGGTCGGGCAGGGGTTAACTATGGCTACACCTTC; J: TRBJ1-2; size: many; V: TRBV7-2; D: .
CDR3: CASSSDTGNEQFF; DNA: TGTGCCAGCAGCTCGGACACGGGGAATGAGCAGTTCTTC; J: TRBJ2-1; size: many; V: TRBV7-2; D: .
CDR3: CASSSRGGYTF; DNA: TGTGCCAGCAGCTCCCGTGGGGGCTACACCTTC; J: TRBJ1-2; size: many; V: TRBV11-2; D: .
CDR3: CASSFDWTDLYGYTF; DNA: TGTGCCAGCAGCTTCGATTGGACAGACTTATATGGCTACACCTTC; J: TRBJ1-2; size: many; V: TRBV11-2; D: .
CDR3: CASSLDRTEGREAFF; DNA: TGCGCCAGCAGCTTGGACCGGACTGAAGGAAGAGAAGCTTTCTTT; J: TRBJ1-1; size: many; V: TRBV5-1; D: .
CDR3: CASSYSPSGDEQYF; DNA: TGTGCCAGCAGTTACTCGCCTAGCGGGGACGAGCAGTACTTC; J: TRBJ2-7; size: few; V: TRBV6-2/TRBV6-3; D: TRBD2
CDR3: CASSRLSGRGSYNEQFF; DNA: TGTGCCAGCAGTCGCCTTAGCGGGAGAGGATCCTACAATGAGCAGTTCTTC; J: TRBJ2-1; size: many; V: TRBV6-2/TRBV6-3; D: TRBD2
CDR3: CSASIYGYTF; DNA: TGCAGTGCTAGTATCTATGGCTACACCTTC; J: TRBJ1-2; size: many; V: TRBV20-1; D: .
CDR3: CSAPQGSNEQFF; DNA: TGCAGCGCTCCCCAAGGGTCTAATGAGCAGTTCTTC; J: TRBJ2-1; size: many; V: TRBV29-1; D: .
CDR3: CCAREVLLAGGPDTQYF; DNA: TGCTGTGCTAGAGAGGTTTTACTAGCGGGAGGCCCAGATACGCAGTATTTT; J: TRBJ2-3; size: few; V: TRBV20-1; D: TRBD2
CDR3: CASSQDPLYNYGYTF; DNA: TGCGCCAGCAGCCAAGATCCCCTCTACAACTATGGCTACACCTTC; J: TRBJ1-2; size: many; V: TRBV4-3; D: .
CDR3: CASSKTGTGAVLGTQYF; DNA: TGTGCCAGCAGCAAAACCGGGACAGGGGCGGTTCTTGGGACCCAGTACTTC; J: TRBJ2-5; size: many; V: TRBV7-2; D: TRBD1
CDR3: CASSPGTGIGEQFF; DNA: TGCGCCAGCAGTCCCGGGACAGGGATAGGGGAGCAGTTCTTC; J: TRBJ2-1; size: many; V: TRBV5-1; D: TRBD1
CDR3: CASSFRDGYQPQHF; DNA: TGTGCCAGCAGCTTCCGGGACGGCTATCAGCCCCAGCATTTT; J: TRBJ1-5; size: many; V: TRBV5-6; D: .
CDR3: CASSLMEQGFYGYTF; DNA: TGTGCCAGCAGCTTAATGGAACAGGGATTCTATGGCTACACCTTC; J: TRBJ1-2; size: many; V: TRBV7-6; D: .
CDR3: CASYWGTEAFF; DNA: TGTGCCAGTTACTGGGGCACTGAAGCTTTCTTT; J: TRBJ1-1; size: .; V: TRBV19; D: .
CDR3: CASSWNVVNEQFF; DNA: TGCGCCAGCAGCTGGAACGTAGTCAATGAGCAGTTCTTC; J: TRBJ2-1; size: many; V: TRBV5-1; D: .
CDR3: CATSDRHLSYNEQFF; DNA: TGTGCCACCAGTGATCGCCACCTCTCCTACAATGAGCAGTTCTTC; J: TRBJ2-1; size: .; V: TRBV24-1; D: .
CDR3: CSVLGGGTYNEQFF; DNA: TGCAGCGTCCTTGGCGGGGGAACCTACAATGAGCAGTTCTTC; J: TRBJ2-1; size: few; V: TRBV29-1; D: TRBD2
CDR3: CAIRDQGARYF; DNA: TGTGCCATCAGGGATCAGGGGGCCAGGTACTTC; J: TRBJ2-7; size: many; V: TRBV10-3; D: TRBD1
CDR3: CGGRGTGELFF; DNA: TGTGGGGGGCGAGGAACCGGGGAGCTGTTTTTT; J: TRBJ2-2; size: .; V: TRBV11-2; D: .
CDR3: CASSFRGAAFF; DNA: TGTGCCAGCAGTTTCAGAGGGGCGGCTTTCTTT; J: TRBJ1-1; size: many; V: TRBV6-6; D: .
CDR3: CASSLQGLGTDTQYF; DNA: TGTGCCAGCAGTTTACAGGGGCTGGGCACAGATACGCAGTATTTT; J: TRBJ2-3; size: many; V: TRBV12-3/TRBV12-4; D: .
CDR3: CSAQASGGDTGELFF; DNA: TGCAGCGCCCAGGCTAGCGGGGGAGACACCGGGGAGCTGTTTTTT; J: TRBJ2-2; size: many; V: TRBV29-1; D: TRBD2